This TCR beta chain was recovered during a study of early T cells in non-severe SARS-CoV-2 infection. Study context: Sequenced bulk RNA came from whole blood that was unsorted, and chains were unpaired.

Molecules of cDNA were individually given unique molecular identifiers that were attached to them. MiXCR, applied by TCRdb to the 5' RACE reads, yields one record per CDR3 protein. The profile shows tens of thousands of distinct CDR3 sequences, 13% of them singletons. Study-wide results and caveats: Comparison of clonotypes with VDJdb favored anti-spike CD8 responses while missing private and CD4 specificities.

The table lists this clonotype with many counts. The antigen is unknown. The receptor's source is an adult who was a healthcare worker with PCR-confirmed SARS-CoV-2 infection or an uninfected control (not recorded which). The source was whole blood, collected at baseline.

The DNA for the CDR3 is TGTGCCAGCAGCTTATCGTCAAATCCGGCGGAGACCCAGTACTTC. Amino acid sequence: CASSLSSNPAETQYF. The gene calls are TRBV7-9 and TRBJ2-5; unclear D gene. The germline CDR1 and CDR2 sequences are SEHNR and FQNEAQ (reference sequence). CDR3 length equals 15 residues. The V end was cut by 2 bases, the J end by 5 bases, with 15 bases between.